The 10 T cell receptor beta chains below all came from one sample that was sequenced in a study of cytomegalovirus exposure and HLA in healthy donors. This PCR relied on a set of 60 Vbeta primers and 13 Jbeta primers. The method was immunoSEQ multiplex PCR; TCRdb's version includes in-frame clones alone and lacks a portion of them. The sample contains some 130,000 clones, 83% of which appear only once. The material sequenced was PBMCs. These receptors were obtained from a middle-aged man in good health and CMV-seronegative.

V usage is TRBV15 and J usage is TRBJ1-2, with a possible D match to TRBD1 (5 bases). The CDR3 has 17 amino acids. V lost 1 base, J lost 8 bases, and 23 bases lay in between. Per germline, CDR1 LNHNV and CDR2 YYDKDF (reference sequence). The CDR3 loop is CATSRGGGTEVLGGYTF. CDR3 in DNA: TGTGCCACCAGCAGAGGTGGGGGGACCGAGGTACTCGGAGGCTACACCTTC.

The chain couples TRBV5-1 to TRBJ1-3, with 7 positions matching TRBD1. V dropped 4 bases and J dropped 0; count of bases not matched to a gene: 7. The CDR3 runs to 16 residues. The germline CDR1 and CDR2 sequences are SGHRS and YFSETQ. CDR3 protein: CASSISGQSSGNTIYF. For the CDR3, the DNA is TGCGCCAGCAGCATCTCGGGACAGAGCTCTGGAAACACCATATATTTT.

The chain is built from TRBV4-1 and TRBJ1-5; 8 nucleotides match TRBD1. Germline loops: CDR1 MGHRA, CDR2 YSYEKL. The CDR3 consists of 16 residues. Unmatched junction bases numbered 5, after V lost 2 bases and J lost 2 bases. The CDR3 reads CASSQYLQGGNQPQHF. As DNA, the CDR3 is TGCGCCAGCAGCCAATATCTACAGGGGGGCAATCAGCCCCAGCATTTT.

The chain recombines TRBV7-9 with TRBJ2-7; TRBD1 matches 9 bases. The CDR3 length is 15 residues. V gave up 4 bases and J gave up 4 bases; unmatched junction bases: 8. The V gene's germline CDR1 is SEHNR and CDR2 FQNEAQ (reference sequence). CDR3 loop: CASSSTGTGWYEQYF. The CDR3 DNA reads TGTGCCAGCAGCTCTACCGGGACAGGGTGGTACGAGCAGTACTTC.

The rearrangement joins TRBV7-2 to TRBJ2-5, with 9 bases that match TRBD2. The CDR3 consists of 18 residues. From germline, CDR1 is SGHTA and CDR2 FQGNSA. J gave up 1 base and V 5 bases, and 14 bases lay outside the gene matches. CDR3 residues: CASSPSIAGVLPQETQYF. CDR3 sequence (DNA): TGTGCCAGCAGCCCCTCTATAGCGGGAGTTCTCCCCCAAGAGACCCAGTACTTC.

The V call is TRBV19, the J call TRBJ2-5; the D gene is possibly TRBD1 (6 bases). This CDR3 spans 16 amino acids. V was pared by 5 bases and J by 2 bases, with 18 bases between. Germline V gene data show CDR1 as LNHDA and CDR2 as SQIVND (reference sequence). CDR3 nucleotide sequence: TGTGCCAGTAGTGATCCGGGACACACTGGGCAAGAGACCCAGTACTTC. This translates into CASSDPGHTGQETQYF.

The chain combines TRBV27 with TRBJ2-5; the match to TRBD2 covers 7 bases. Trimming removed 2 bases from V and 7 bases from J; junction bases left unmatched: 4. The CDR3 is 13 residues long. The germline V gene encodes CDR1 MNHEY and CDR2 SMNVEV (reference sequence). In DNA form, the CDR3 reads TGTGCCAGCAGTTTAGGGAGGGAAGGGACCCAGTACTTC. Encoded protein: CASSLGREGTQYF.

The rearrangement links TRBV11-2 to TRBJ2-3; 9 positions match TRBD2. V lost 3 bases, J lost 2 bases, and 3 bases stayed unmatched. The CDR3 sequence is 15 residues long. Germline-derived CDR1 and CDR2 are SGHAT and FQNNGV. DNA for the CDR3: TGTGCCAGCAGCTTTAGCGGGGGCTACACAGATACGCAGTATTTT. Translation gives CASSFSGGYTDTQYF.

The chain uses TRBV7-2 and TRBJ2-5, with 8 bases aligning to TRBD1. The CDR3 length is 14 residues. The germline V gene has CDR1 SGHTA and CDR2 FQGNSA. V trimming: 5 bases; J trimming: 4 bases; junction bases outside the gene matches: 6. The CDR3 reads CASSRSGGGETQYF. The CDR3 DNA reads TGTGCCAGCAGCCGATCAGGGGGCGGAGAGACCCAGTACTTC.

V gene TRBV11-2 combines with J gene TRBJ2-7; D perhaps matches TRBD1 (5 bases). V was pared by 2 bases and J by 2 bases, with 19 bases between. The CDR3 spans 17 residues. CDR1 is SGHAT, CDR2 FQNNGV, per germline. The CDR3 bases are TGTGCCAGCAGCTTACCTACCGACCGGACAATTACCTACGAGCAGTACTTC. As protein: CASSLPTDRTITYEQYF.